Listed here are 27 T cell receptor beta chains from one sample, sequenced in a study of blood T cell repertoires in COVID-19. TCRdb keeps only in-frame clones here, not all; method: immunoSEQ multiplex PCR. The sample records 250,000 or so clones, roughly 89% being singletons. Sequenced input: peripheral blood. Receptors originate from a woman aged 40 to 50 who had recovered from COVID-19.

This clone was counted once. The chain links TRBV5-1 to TRBJ2-2, with no clear D. The ends were cut back, 5 bases at V and 7 bases at J, with 15 bases in the middle. The CDR3 contains 14 residues. CDR1 SGHRS and CDR2 YFSETQ come from the germline V gene. In nucleotides, the CDR3 is TGCGCCAGCAGAGAAGCCGGTGGTGGCGGGGAGCTGTTTTTT. Translating gives CASREAGGGGELFF.

The rearrangement links TRBV5-1 to TRBJ2-1; 11 bases align to TRBD1. With 4 bases clipped from V and 7 bases from J, the junction kept 4 bases outside the gene matches. This CDR3 spans 14 amino acids. Per the germline V gene, CDR1 is SGHRS and CDR2 is YFSETQ. In DNA form, the CDR3 reads TGCGCCAGCAGCGGGACAGGGGGTCGGAATGAGCAGTTCTTC. This sequence encodes CASSGTGGRNEQFF.

The J gene is TRBJ1-5, the V gene TRBV5-1; the D gene is possibly TRBD1 (6 bases). CDR3 length: 14 residues. V lost 4 bases and J 5 bases, leaving 13 bases between the germline ends. Per germline, CDR1 SGHRS and CDR2 YFSETQ. The CDR3 DNA reads TGCGCCAGCAGCGCGACGGGACAAGATCAGCCCCAGCATTTT. Its protein is CASSATGQDQPQHF.

The CDR3 reads CASSLGGTQDNYGYTF. The CDR3 region has the DNA TGTGCCAGCAGCTTAGGAGGGACTCAAGATAACTATGGCTACACCTTC. The chain uses TRBV13 and TRBJ1-2, with TRBD1 as a possible D gene (5 bases). The V end was cut by 0 bases, the J end by 1 base, with 12 bases between. Germline V gene sequence: CDR1 PRHDT, CDR2 FYEKMQ (reference sequence). The CDR3 covers 16 residues.

V and J are TRBV29-1 and TRBJ1-1; the D gene is possibly TRBD1 (5 bases). CDR3 length equals 12 residues. Germline CDR1 is SQVTM and CDR2 is ANQGSEA. Deletions cut 4 bases from V and 3 bases from J, with 9 bases between. CDR3 coding DNA: TGCAGCGTTGGGGGGGGTCACACTGAAGCTTTCTTT. It specifies CSVGGGHTEAFF.

The chain couples TRBV29-1 to TRBJ1-1; a possible D gene is TRBD1 (5 bases). Germline CDR1 SQVTM, CDR2 ANQGSEA. The V and J ends lost 4 bases and 4 bases respectively, with 16 bases between them. The CDR3 is 14 residues long. This CDR3 reads CSVAQQGGGTEAFF. The CDR3 bases are TGCAGCGTTGCTCAGCAGGGAGGAGGCACTGAAGCTTTCTTT.

This chain uses TRBV7-2 with TRBJ2-1, with 7 nucleotides matching TRBD2. The CDR3 runs 16 residues. The V segment lost 5 bases and the J segment 4 bases; nucleotides outside the gene matches: 11. Germline V gene lookup returns CDR1 SGHTA and CDR2 FQGNSA. CDR3 in amino acids: CASSRIVSGAYNEQFF. CDR3 sequence (DNA): TGTGCCAGCAGCCGGATCGTCAGCGGGGCATACAATGAGCAGTTCTTC.

The chain has TRBV6-1 and TRBJ1-4, with 8 bases identical to TRBD1. CDR3 length equals 15 residues. The ends lost 7 bases at V and 13 bases at J; junction bases unmatched: 17. Germline V gene data show CDR1 as MNHNS and CDR2 as SASEGT. The CDR3 nucleotides are TGTGCCAGCACCTCAGGTCCCGGGACAGGCTTCGGACTGTTTTTT. Translated: CASTSGPGTGFGLFF.

The rearrangement links TRBV2 to TRBJ1-4; the D gene is possibly TRBD1 (5 bases). The CDR3 contains 12 residues. V was trimmed by 4 bases and J by 8 bases, leaving 8 bases between them. CDR1 is SNHLY, CDR2 FYNNEI, per germline. CDR3 DNA sequence: TGTGCCAGCAGTGGGACAAACGAAAAACTGTTTTTT. Amino acid sequence: CASSGTNEKLFF.

This clone was found once. J is TRBJ2-3 and V is TRBV6-1; 11 bases are shared with TRBD2. Germline CDR1 is MNHNS and CDR2 is SASEGT. V lost 4 bases and J lost 1; bases outside the gene matches: 10. CDR3 length: 18 residues. DNA of the CDR3: TGTGCCAGCAGTGCCTTAGCGGGAGGGGGGGCTGGCACAGATACGCAGTATTTT. Its translation is CASSALAGGGAGTDTQYF.

This chain connects TRBV11-3 to TRBJ2-7; D possibly corresponds to TRBD1 (6 bases). The germline gives CDR1 SGHNT, CDR2 YENEEA. CDR3 length equals 14 residues. V was pared by 5 bases and J by 6 bases, with 17 bases between. The CDR3 coding sequence is TGTGCCAGCAGCGGCCGGACAGAGAATTTCGAGCAGTACTTC. Translation: CASSGRTENFEQYF.

The chain combines TRBV24-1 with TRBJ1-5; a weak D match, TRBD1 (5 bases). V shed 0 bases and J shed 10 bases, with 6 bases lying between them. The V gene's germline CDR1 is KGHDR and CDR2 SFDVKD. The CDR3 totals 12 residues. The CDR3 DNA follows: TGTGCCACCAGTGATTTGGGGGCACCCCAGCATTTT. As protein: CATSDLGAPQHF.

In this sample, this clone turned up once. V usage is TRBV19 and J usage is TRBJ1-6; 8 bases align to TRBD1. V trimming: 2 bases; J trimming: 9 bases; junction bases outside the gene matches: 6. The CDR3 is made up of 15 amino acids. Germline CDR1 reads LNHDA; CDR2 reads SQIVND (reference sequence). CDR3 protein: CASSITGGRGSPLHF. The CDR3 DNA sequence: TGTGCCAGTAGTATAACAGGGGGAAGGGGTTCACCCCTCCACTTT.

This clone has only one observation. This chain connects TRBV15 to TRBJ2-5; 9 bases match TRBD1. CDR3 length: 16 residues. The V gene's germline CDR1 is LNHNV and CDR2 YYDKDF (reference sequence). V dropped 0 bases and J dropped 4; count of bases not matched to a gene: 6. CDR3 DNA: TGTGCCACCAGCAGAGATCTTCGACAGGGGGGAGAGACCCAGTACTTC. Protein product: CATSRDLRQGGETQYF. The variable domain in full, completed from reference TRBV15 and TRBJ2-5, reads DAMVIQNPRYQVTQFGKPVTLSCSQTLNHNVMYWYQQKSSQAPKLLFHYYDKDFNNEADTPDNFQSRRPNTSFCFLDIRSPGLGDTAMYLCATSRDLRQGGETQYFGPGTRLLVL.

The chain joins TRBV19 to TRBJ1-5, with D unresolved. V dropped 7 bases and J dropped 3 bases, with 10 bases sitting between them. CDR1 is LNHDA, CDR2 SQIVND, per germline (reference sequence). The CDR3 is 13 amino acids. CDR3 sequence (DNA): TGTGCCAGTACCCCTGTCCCCAATCAGCCCCAGCATTTT. This translates into CASTPVPNQPQHF. The whole variable domain, filled in from reference TRBV19 and TRBJ1-5, reads DGGITQSPKYLFRKEGQNVTLSCEQNLNHDAMYWYRQDPGQGLRLIYYSQIVNDFQKGDIAEGYSVSREKKESFPLTVTSAQKNPTAFYLCASTPVPNQPQHFGDGTRLSIL.

The CDR3 here is CAWSTQGGYGYTF. The CDR3, as DNA: TGTGCCTGGAGTACACAGGGAGGGTATGGCTACACCTTC. The chain combines TRBV30 with TRBJ1-2; TRBD1 might be the D (6 bases). V was clipped by 2 bases and J by 5 bases, with 12 bases between them. Germline V gene sequence: CDR1 GTSNPN, CDR2 SVGIG (reference sequence). This CDR3 has 13 amino acids.

The chain recombines TRBV7-3 with TRBJ2-3; 11 bases line up with TRBD2. V was pared by 2 bases and J by 2 bases, with 9 bases of the junction left unmatched. Germline CDR1 is SGHTA and CDR2 is FQGTGA. The CDR3 is 18 amino acids. CDR3: CASSLGPGTSGSTDTQYF. CDR3 in DNA: TGTGCCAGCAGCTTAGGACCCGGGACTAGCGGCTCCACAGATACGCAGTATTTT.

This clone was picked up a small number of times. The chain recombines TRBV24-1 with TRBJ1-5; 8 nucleotides align to TRBD1. CDR1 and CDR2 (germline): KGHDR, SFDVKD. This CDR3 comprises 16 residues. V lost 4 bases to trimming and J lost 5 bases; unmatched junction nucleotides: 9. The CDR3 reads CATSDPQGAGDQPQHF. DNA for the CDR3: TGTGCCACCAGTGACCCGCAGGGGGCAGGGGATCAGCCCCAGCATTTT.

This sequence joins TRBV9 and TRBJ2-7; 9 positions agree with TRBD1. The junction had 13 bases not matched to a gene; V was cut back by 4 bases and J by 5 bases. The CDR3 sequence is 16 residues long. CDR1 is SGDLS, CDR2 YYNGEE, per germline. CDR3 DNA: TGTGCCAGCAGCCCACAGGGGGCGGGGTCAAGGGACGAGCAGTACTTC. Residues: CASSPQGAGSRDEQYF.

The CDR3 sequence: CASSLNPVDEQYF. The DNA of the CDR3 is TGTGCCAGCAGTTTAAACCCGGTCGACGAGCAGTACTTC. The rearrangement uses TRBV27 and TRBJ2-7, with D uncertain. Trimming left V 2 bases short and J 5 bases short, with 10 bases between. CDR3 length equals 13 residues. Germline lookup yields CDR1 MNHEY and CDR2 SMNVEV (reference sequence).

V is TRBV7-3 and J is TRBJ2-1; 15 nucleotides align to TRBD2. This CDR3 contains 16 residues. Germline loops: CDR1 SGHTA, CDR2 FQGTGA. The trim removed 1 base at V and 6 bases at J, leaving 1 base unmatched. CDR3 residues: CASSLMGLAGGNEQFF. The CDR3 bases are TGTGCCAGCAGCTTAATGGGACTAGCGGGAGGCAATGAGCAGTTCTTC.

V is TRBV30 and J is TRBJ2-7, with D hard to call. The V gene's germline CDR1 is GTSNPN and CDR2 SVGIG (reference sequence). The CDR3 has 13 residues. V was shortened by 2 bases and J by 4 bases, with 12 bases between the two germline ends. The CDR3 spells CAWSRSSAYEQYF. DNA of the CDR3: TGTGCCTGGAGTAGGAGCAGTGCATACGAGCAGTACTTC. The full variable domain, with the rest looked up from reference TRBV30 and TRBJ2-7, is SQTIHQWPATLVQPVGSPLSLECTVEGTSNPNLYWYRQAAGRGLQLLFYSVGIGQISSEVPQNLSASRPQDRQFILSSKKLLLSDSGFYLCAWSRSSAYEQYFGPGTRLTVT.

J is TRBJ1-2 and V is TRBV12-3 or TRBV12-4; TRBD1 is a possible D gene (5 bases). This CDR3 is built from 13 residues. Trimming left V 3 bases short and J 3 bases short, with 8 bases between. In DNA form, the CDR3 reads TGTGCCAGCAGTTTGGGGCAGTACTATGGCTACACCTTC. Amino acid sequence: CASSLGQYYGYTF.

The V call is TRBV30, the J call TRBJ1-1; no clear D. V lost 4 bases, J lost 0 bases, and 9 bases lay in between. The CDR3 spans 13 residues. CDR1 and CDR2 (germline): GTSNPN, SVGIG (reference sequence). The CDR3 region has the DNA TGTGCCTGGACCCCGCAGTTGAACACTGAAGCTTTCTTT. This codes for CAWTPQLNTEAFF.

The genes are TRBV2 and TRBJ1-1; 8 bases line up with TRBD1. CDR3 length: 14 residues. Per the germline V gene, CDR1 is SNHLY and CDR2 is FYNNEI. V shed 7 bases and J 1 base; nucleotides not matched to a gene: 5. The CDR3 DNA reads as TGTGCCAGCACCTGGGACAGGCAGAACACTGAAGCTTTCTTT. Protein sequence: CASTWDRQNTEAFF.

The chain uses TRBV6-5 and TRBJ1-2, with D maybe TRBD1 (6 bases). The germline gives CDR1 MNHEY, CDR2 SVGAGI. Trimming cost V 5 bases and J 4 bases, with 8 bases left between them. The CDR3 runs to 12 residues. Here the CDR3 DNA reads TGTGCCAGCAGTCCACAGGGCTATGGCTACACCTTC. As protein: CASSPQGYGYTF.

V and J are TRBV9 and TRBJ2-1; 10 bases fit TRBD1. Germline V CDR1 and CDR2: SGDLS, YYNGEE. This CDR3 contains 16 residues. The V and J ends lost 3 bases and 8 bases, in that order; junction bases with no gene match: 11. The CDR3 loop reads CASSATGGFEIDEQFF. In nucleotides, the CDR3 is TGTGCCAGCAGCGCGACAGGGGGCTTTGAAATCGATGAGCAGTTCTTC.